This T cell receptor (beta chain) was recorded in a study of T cell responses to AZD1222 COVID-19 vaccine. In germline, CDR1 is SEHNR, CDR2 FQNEAQ (reference sequence). The CDR3 is 14 amino acids. V lost 8 bases, J lost 2 bases, and 7 bases stayed unmatched. The repertoire was sequenced with immunoSEQ multiplex PCR; TCRdb's copy has only in-frame clones and lacks some. The sample records more than 95,000 clones, 80% to 90% being singletons. With respect to this clone: Its antigen remains unidentified.

Study-level findings and limits: Donors were mostly white British, more females; clonal diversity possibly underestimated. With dominance at 160-218 and 743-854, vaccine-associated CD4 TCRs spanned spike.

Source: peripheral blood, taken on day 0 of AZD1222 vaccination. The genes are TRBV7-9 and TRBJ2-5, with 8 bases matching TRBD2. The sequence was collected from an adult in good health. DNA for the CDR3: TGTGCCAGCTCCTTCGCTAGCGGGCAAGAGACCCAGTACTTC. Protein sequence: CASSFASGQETQYF.